Following are 2 T cell receptor beta chains from one sample sequenced in a study of cytotoxic CD8 clonotypes in ibrutinib-treated CLL. Some clones are missing from TCRdb's copy, which holds only in-frame ones; the method was immunoSEQ multiplex PCR. The sample yields more than 50,000 clones, roughly 50% seen once. Sequencing used PBMCs, obtained after 12 months of ibrutinib treatment. Every receptor here comes from a human donor with chronic lymphocytic leukemia.

This chain links TRBV19 with TRBJ1-1; D gene unclear. Germline V lookup: CDR1 LNHDA, CDR2 SQIVND (reference sequence). This CDR3 comprises 15 residues. The V end lost 3 bases, the J end lost 3 bases, and 14 bases lay between the germline ends. The CDR3 region has the DNA TGTGCCAGTAGTATTCGAGGGTTGGGCGACACTGAAGCTTTCTTT. Amino acids: CASSIRGLGDTEAFF.

This clone was seen many times. This rearrangement joins TRBV14 to TRBJ2-5, with D perhaps TRBD1 or TRBD2 (6 bases each). The V and J ends lost 2 bases and 4 bases respectively, with 14 bases between them. The CDR3 length is 15 residues. The germline gives CDR1 SGHDN, CDR2 FVKESK. The CDR3 DNA sequence: TGTGCCAGCAGCCAAAATTTCGGAGGGGGAGAGACCCAGTACTTC. Its protein is CASSQNFGGGETQYF.